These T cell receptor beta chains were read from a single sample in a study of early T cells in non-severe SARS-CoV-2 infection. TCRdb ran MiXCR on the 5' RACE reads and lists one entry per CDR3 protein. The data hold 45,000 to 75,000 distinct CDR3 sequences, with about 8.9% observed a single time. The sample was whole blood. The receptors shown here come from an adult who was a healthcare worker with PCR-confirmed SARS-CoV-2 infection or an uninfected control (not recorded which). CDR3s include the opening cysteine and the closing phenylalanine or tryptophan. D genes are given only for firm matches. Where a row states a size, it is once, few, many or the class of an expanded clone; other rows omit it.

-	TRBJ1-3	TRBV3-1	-	TGTGCCAGCAGCCAGCCAGGTCTAAACACCATATATTTT	CASSQPGLNTIYF
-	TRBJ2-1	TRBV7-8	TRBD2	TGTGCCAGCAGCCCAGCTAGCGGGAGGGCCTCTGAGCAGTTCTTC	CASSPASGRASEQFF
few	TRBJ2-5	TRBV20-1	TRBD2	TGCAGTGCTCTACTAGGCGGGAGGGCCCTCGGAGAGACCCAGTACTTC	CSALLGGRALGETQYF
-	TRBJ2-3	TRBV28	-	TGTGCCAGCAGTTTGACAAGGGATACGCAGTATTTT	CASSLTRDTQYF
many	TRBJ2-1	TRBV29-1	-	TGCAGCGTTGAAGATACAAGAGGGAATGAGCAGTTCTTC	CSVEDTRGNEQFF
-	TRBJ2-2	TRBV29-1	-	TGCAGCGGGGCATGGGCGAACACCGGGGAGCTGTTTTTT	CSGAWANTGELFF
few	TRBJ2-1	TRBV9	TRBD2	TGTGCCAGCAGCACTCGAAGCGGGAGGGTAGGATACAATGAGCAGTTCTTC	CASSTRSGRVGYNEQFF
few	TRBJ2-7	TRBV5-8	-	TGTGCCAGCACCCCGGGCCGGTACGAGCAGTACTTC	CASTPGRYEQYF
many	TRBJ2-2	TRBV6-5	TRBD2	TGTGCCAGCAGTTACGGGGTAGCGGGATCCGGGGAGCTGTTTTTT	CASSYGVAGSGELFF
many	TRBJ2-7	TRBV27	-	TGTGCCAGCAGTTCGTCGGTGGGTCCCTACGAGCAGTACTTC	CASSSSVGPYEQYF
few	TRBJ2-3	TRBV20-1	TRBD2	TGCACCGCAAGAGCGGGAGGGCCTGGAGATACGCAGTATTTT	CTARAGGPGDTQYF
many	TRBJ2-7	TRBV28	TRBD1	TGTGCCACCATCTCTAGCCCGAGGACAGGGACCTACGAGCAGTACTTC	CATISSPRTGTYEQYF
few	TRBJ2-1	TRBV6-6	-	TGTGCCAGCAGTGGTAATGAGCAGTTCTTC	CASSGNEQFF
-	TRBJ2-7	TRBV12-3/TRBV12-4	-	TGTGCCAGCACTCCGATGGGGGCGGGCGCCTCCTACGAGCAGTACTTC	CASTPMGAGASYEQYF
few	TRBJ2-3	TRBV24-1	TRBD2	TGTGCCACCAGTGATAATGGACTAGCGGGATCTCATACGCAGTATTTT	CATSDNGLAGSHTQYF
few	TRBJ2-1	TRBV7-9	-	TGTGCCAGCAGCTTAGCGAATAATGAGCAGTTCTTC	CASSLANNEQFF
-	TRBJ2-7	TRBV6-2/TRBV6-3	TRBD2	TGTGCCAGCAGTTACCCGACTAGCGGCGCCTACGAGCAGTACTTC	CASSYPTSGAYEQYF
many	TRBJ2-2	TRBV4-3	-	TGCGCCAGCAGACCGGTAGGGGACACCGGGGAGCTGTTTTTT	CASRPVGDTGELFF
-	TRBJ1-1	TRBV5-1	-	TGCGCCAGCAGGGGACCTTTGAACACTGAAGCTTTCTTT	CASRGPLNTEAFF
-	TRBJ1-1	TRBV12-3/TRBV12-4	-	TGTGCCAGCAGTTTATTGGGGGAGAACACTGAAGCTTTCTTT	CASSLLGENTEAFF
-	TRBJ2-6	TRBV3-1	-	TGTGCCAGCAGCCAAAGTCCTGGGGCCAACGTCCTGACTTTC	CASSQSPGANVLTF
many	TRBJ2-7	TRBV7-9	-	TGTGCCAGCAGCTTAGGCAGGGAGGTGTTCTACGAGCAGTACTTC	CASSLGREVFYEQYF
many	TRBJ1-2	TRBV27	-	TGTGCCAGCAGTCCATCGAGAGTCTACTATGGCTACACCTTC	CASSPSRVYYGYTF
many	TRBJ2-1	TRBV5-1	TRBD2	TGCGCCAGCAGCCTGGGGGGACTAGCGGGCAATGAGCAGTTCTTC	CASSLGGLAGNEQFF
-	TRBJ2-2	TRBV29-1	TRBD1	TGCAGCGTTGAAGATCGCTTGACAGGGGGTACCGGGGAGCTGTTTTTT	CSVEDRLTGGTGELFF
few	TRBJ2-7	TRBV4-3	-	TGCGCCAGCAGCCAAGACTGGGCAGGGGATGCCTACGAGCAGTACTTC	CASSQDWAGDAYEQYF
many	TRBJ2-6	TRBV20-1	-	TGCAGTGCTAGAGACCGGGGGATTGGGGCCAACGTCCTGACTTTC	CSARDRGIGANVLTF
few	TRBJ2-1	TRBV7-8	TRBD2	TGTGCCAGCAGCTTAGGGCTAGCGGCGCTCCCCAATGAGCAGTTCTTC	CASSLGLAALPNEQFF
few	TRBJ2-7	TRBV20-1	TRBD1	TGCAGTGCTAGAGACTATATGGGGACAGCTTCCTACGAGCAGTACTTC	CSARDYMGTASYEQYF
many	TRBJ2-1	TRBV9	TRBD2	TGTGCCAGCAGCGTAGAAGGCGGGAGGGCCGCTGAGCAGTTCTTC	CASSVEGGRAAEQFF
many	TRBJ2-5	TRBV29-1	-	TGCAGCGTTTTTCGGAATCAGGGAGGCGAGACCCAGTACTTC	CSVFRNQGGETQYF
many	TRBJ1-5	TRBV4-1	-	TGCGCCAGCAGCCAAGATCACCGGGGGGGCAATCAGCCCCAGCATTTT	CASSQDHRGGNQPQHF
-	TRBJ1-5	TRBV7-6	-	TGTGCCAGCAGCTTGGGTGGGATCCAGCCCCAGCATTTT	CASSLGGIQPQHF
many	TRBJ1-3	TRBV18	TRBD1	TGTGCCAGCTCACCGAACGCGGGACAGAGTACCGGAAACACCATATATTTT	CASSPNAGQSTGNTIYF
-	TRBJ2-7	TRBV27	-	TGTGCCAGCGGATCCGGTCAGACCTACGAGCAGTACTTC	CASGSGQTYEQYF
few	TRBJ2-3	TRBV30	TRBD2	TGTGCCTGCGAACCCCGGGTAGCGGGAAACACAGATACGCAGTATTTT	CACEPRVAGNTDTQYF
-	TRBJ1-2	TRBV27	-	TGTGCCAGCAGTTTGAGGCAGGGAATCCATGGCTACACCTTC	CASSLRQGIHGYTF
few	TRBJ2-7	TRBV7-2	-	TGTGCCAGCAGCTTCGCGGTGGGGGCAGGGACCACCTACGAGCAGTACTTC	CASSFAVGAGTTYEQYF
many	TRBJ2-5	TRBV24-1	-	TGTGCCACCAGTGATTGGACCCTATCGGGGGAGACCCAGTACTTC	CATSDWTLSGETQYF
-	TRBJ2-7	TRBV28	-	TGTGCCAGCTCTCCCGTTGGGAACTACGAGCAGTACTTC	CASSPVGNYEQYF
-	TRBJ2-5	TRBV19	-	TGTGCCAGTAGTCTGGATGTTCCGGGAGAGACCCAGTACTTC	CASSLDVPGETQYF
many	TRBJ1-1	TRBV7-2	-	TGTGCCAGCAGCCTGACCTTCGCGGACACTGAAGCTTTCTTT	CASSLTFADTEAFF
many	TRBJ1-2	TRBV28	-	TGTGCCAGCAGTTTAACCCAGGGAGGCTATGGCTACACCTTC	CASSLTQGGYGYTF
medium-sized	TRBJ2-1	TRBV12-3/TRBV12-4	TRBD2	TGTGCCAGCAGTCCACCAGGACTAGCGGGAGGGGCTGAGCAGTTCTTC	CASSPPGLAGGAEQFF
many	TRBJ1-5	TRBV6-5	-	TGTGCCAGCAGTCCCGACAGGAGCAATCAGCCCCAGCATTTT	CASSPDRSNQPQHF
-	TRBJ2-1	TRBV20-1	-	TGCAGTGCTAGAGGACTCTACAACCACTACAATGAGCAGTTCTTC	CSARGLYNHYNEQFF
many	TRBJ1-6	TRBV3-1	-	TGTGCCAGCAGCCCTGGGAGGTCCGGGAATTCACCCCTCCACTTT	CASSPGRSGNSPLHF
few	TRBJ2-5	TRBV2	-	TGTGCCAGCAGTGAAGACAGGAGACAAGAGACCCAGTACTTC	CASSEDRRQETQYF
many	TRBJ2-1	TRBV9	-	TGTGCCAGCAGCGGCATTTCGGGGTTCTCCTACAATGAGCAGTTCTTC	CASSGISGFSYNEQFF
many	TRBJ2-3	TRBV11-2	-	TGTGCCAGCAGCCGGGGTCACACAGATACGCAGTATTTT	CASSRGHTDTQYF
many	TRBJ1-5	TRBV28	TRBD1	TGTGCCAGCAGTTTACTGTGGGACAGGGAGGTCAATCAGCCCCAGCATTTT	CASSLLWDREVNQPQHF
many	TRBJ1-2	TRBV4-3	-	TGCGCCAGCAGCCAGGGGATGGGCAGAGGCTATGGCTACACCTTC	CASSQGMGRGYGYTF
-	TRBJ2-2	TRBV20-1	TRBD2	TGCAGTGCAGTAGCGGGCCCGAACACCGGGGAGCTGTTTTTT	CSAVAGPNTGELFF
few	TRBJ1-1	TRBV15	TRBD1	TGTGCCACCAGCACCCGACAGGGCAGGGTTTACGGAGCTTTCTTT	CATSTRQGRVYGAFF
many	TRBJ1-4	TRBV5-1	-	TGCGCCAGCAGCCAGCAGAGGGGGAATGAAAAACTGTTTTTT	CASSQQRGNEKLFF
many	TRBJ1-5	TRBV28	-	TGTGCCAGCAGTTTCCAGCCCCAGCATTTT	CASSFQPQHF
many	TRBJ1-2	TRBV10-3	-	TGTGCCACCAAAGCAGCCGGGGCCGGTGGCTACACCTTC	CATKAAGAGGYTF